This T cell receptor beta chain stems from a study of T cells in Graves' hyperthyroidism and ophthalmopathy. The germline gives CDR1 SGHKS, CDR2 YYEKEE (reference sequence). This CDR3 spans 14 amino acids. V gave up 4 bases and J gave up 7 bases, with 12 bases separating them. Stable Graves' hyperthyroidism denoted no ophthalmopathy progression over 18 months. There were TCR beta CDR3 regions amplified from RNA transcripts. The TCR CDR3 first-round RT-PCR relied on the HTBI primer set. One entry per CDR3 protein results from TCRdb running MiXCR on the multiplex PCR reads. Seen here are a few hundred thousand distinct CDR3 sequences, about 15% observed once, and the top ten hold 7.3%.

This sequence joins TRBV5-5 and TRBJ2-6; D unresolved. This clonotype was sampled from a woman aged 25 to 39 with Graves' hyperthyroidism. Material for sequencing was blood. The CDR3 is CASSAWLEANVLTF. The CDR3 nucleotides are TGTGCCAGCAGCGCATGGCTAGAAGCCAACGTCCTGACTTTC.